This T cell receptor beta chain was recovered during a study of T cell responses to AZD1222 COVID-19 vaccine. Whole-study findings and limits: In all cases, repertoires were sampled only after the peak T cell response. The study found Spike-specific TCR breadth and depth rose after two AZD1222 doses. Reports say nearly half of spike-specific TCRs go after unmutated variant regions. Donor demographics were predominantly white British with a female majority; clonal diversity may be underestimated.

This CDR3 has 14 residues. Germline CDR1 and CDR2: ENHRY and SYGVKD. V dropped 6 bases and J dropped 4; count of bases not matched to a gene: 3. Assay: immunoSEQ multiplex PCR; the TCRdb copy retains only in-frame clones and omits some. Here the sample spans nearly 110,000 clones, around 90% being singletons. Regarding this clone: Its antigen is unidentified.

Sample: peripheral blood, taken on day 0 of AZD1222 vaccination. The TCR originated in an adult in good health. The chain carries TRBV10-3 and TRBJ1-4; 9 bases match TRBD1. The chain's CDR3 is CAIRADRGNEKLFF. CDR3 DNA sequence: TGTGCCATCAGGGCGGACAGGGGTAATGAAAAACTGTTTTTT.